Listed below are T cell receptor beta chains from one sample, sequenced in a study of vaccination and CD4 T cells after COVID-19. Antigen specificity for these receptors is unknown. TCRdb passed the PCR reads through MiXCR, listing each CDR3 protein once. Here the sample spans about 5,000 distinct CDR3 sequences, about three fifths being singletons. The sequencing sample was made of CD4+ T cells from blood, cultured in vitro. The origin of the receptors is a human donor in good health. CDR3s include the opening cysteine and the closing phenylalanine or tryptophan. D genes are given only for firm matches.

CDR3aa	v_gene	d_gene
CASSAILGRGGKDTQYF	TRBV6-1	TRBD2
CSASLVGQGANEQYF	TRBV20-1	TRBD1
CASSVLAGYTF	TRBV2	NA
CSALVTASGISTDTQYF	TRBV20-1	TRBD2
CASSTRSSSYEQYF	TRBV6-2/TRBV6-3	NA
CASSIQDRGVYGYTF	TRBV6-1	TRBD1
CASSPPGLDGDTQYF	TRBV7-8	TRBD2
CASSYSVTGGEIMNTEAFF	TRBV6-5	TRBD1
CSARDPKGAKWAYYGYTF	TRBV20-1	TRBD1
CASSPSTNYGYTF	TRBV12-3/TRBV12-4	NA
CASSSGQGNSPLHF	TRBV6-2/TRBV6-3	TRBD1
CASSLRGGQYTEAFF	TRBV7-2	TRBD1
CASSFGGGGYTF	TRBV28	NA
CASSLAPGAVTTEAFF	TRBV7-9	NA
CASRRQDYGYTF	TRBV7-9	NA
CSAVPGWDTDTQYF	TRBV20-1	NA
CSGTGQGTQNEQFF	TRBV20-1	NA
CASSLVTVSTGYTF	TRBV7-9	NA
CASSLQGSYGYTF	TRBV6-5	NA
CSVRSYSNQPQHF	TRBV20-1	NA
CASSPTLQGNRAYTF	TRBV19	NA
CASSIRADYGYTF	TRBV19	NA
CASSLAAANQPQHF	TRBV7-8	NA
CSAGPGYESQPQHF	TRBV20-1	NA
CASSYATTDGNQPQHF	TRBV6-5	NA
CASSEGRRGTGELFF	TRBV10-1	NA
CASRTGGNQPQHF	TRBV6-2/TRBV6-3	NA
CSAKYGYRSPLHF	TRBV20-1	NA
CASGLGSMETQYF	TRBV7-2	NA
CASSLWSGTGDNEQFF	TRBV28	TRBD1
CASRKGGARVSGANVLTF	TRBV28	NA
CASSSPKGTEAFF	TRBV7-2	NA
CASSETVNQPQHF	TRBV6-1	NA
CASQPWTGGVNQPQHF	TRBV6-2/TRBV6-3	TRBD1
CSASSRGRAGYGYTF	TRBV20-1	TRBD1
CSARSSGRDTGELFF	TRBV20-1	TRBD2
CASTLGSSYNSPLHF	TRBV7-9	NA
CASSFGYYEQYF	TRBV28	NA
CASSYRQGTEAFF	TRBV6-2/TRBV6-3	TRBD1
CASTISAGGRAWWAFF	TRBV6-2/TRBV6-3	TRBD1
CASSSRLAAETQYF	TRBV11-2	TRBD2
CASSPVASAGNIQYF	TRBV11-2	NA
CASSFGAPATDTQYF	TRBV5-4	NA
CSPEGGNTEAFF	TRBV20-1	NA
CASSLAAGGGNTIYF	TRBV7-2	TRBD1
CASSFHNGGYTF	TRBV5-4	NA
CASSLFAAEAFF	TRBV7-8	NA
CSASWASENEKLFF	TRBV20-1	NA
CASSYGTGNQPQHF	TRBV6-2/TRBV6-3	TRBD1
CASRADRALHEQYF	TRBV28	TRBD1
CASRGASNYGYTF	TRBV12-3/TRBV12-4	NA
CASRSIQGATEAFF	TRBV6-1	TRBD1
CASRDGQGGYGYTF	TRBV2	TRBD1
CASNHGELWTESYGYTF	TRBV5-8	NA
CASSLQVGYTF	TRBV12-3/TRBV12-4	NA
CASSSLPGRDYGYTF	TRBV7-9	NA